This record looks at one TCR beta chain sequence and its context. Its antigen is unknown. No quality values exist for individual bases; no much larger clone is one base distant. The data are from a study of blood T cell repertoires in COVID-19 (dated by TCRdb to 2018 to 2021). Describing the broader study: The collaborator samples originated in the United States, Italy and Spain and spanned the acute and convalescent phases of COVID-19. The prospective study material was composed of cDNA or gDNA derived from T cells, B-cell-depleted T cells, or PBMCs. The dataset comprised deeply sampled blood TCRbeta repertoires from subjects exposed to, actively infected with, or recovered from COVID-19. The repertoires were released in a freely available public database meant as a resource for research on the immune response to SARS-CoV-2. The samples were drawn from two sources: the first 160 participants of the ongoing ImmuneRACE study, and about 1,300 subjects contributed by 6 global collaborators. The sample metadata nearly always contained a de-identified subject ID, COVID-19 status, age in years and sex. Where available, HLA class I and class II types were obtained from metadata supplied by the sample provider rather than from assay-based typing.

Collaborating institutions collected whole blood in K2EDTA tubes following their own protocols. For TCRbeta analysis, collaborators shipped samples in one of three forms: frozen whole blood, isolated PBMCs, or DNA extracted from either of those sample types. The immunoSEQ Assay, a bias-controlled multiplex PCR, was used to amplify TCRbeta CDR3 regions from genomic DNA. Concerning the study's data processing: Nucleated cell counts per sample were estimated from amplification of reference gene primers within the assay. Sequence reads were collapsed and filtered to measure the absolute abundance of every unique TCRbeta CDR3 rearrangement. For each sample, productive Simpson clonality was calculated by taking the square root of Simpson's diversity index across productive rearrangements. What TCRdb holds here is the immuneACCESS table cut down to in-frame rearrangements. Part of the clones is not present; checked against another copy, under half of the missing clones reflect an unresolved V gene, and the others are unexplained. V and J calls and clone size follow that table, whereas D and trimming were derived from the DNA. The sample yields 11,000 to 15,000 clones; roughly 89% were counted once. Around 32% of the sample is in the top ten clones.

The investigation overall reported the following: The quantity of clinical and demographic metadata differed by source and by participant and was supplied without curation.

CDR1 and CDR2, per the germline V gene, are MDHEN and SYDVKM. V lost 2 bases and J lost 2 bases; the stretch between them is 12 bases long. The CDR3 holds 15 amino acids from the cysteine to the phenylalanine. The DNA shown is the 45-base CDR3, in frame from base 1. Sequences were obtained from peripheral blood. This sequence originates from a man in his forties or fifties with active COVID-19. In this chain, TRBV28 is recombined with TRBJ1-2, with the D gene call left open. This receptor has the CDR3 CASSLTASSNYGYTF. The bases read TGTGCCAGCAGTTTAACTGCATCGTCCAACTATGGCTACACCTTC.